This T cell receptor beta chain emerged from a study of blood T cells in healthy people across ages. About the study: Researchers report that template switching captured about one barcoded beta molecule per two T cells.

Ten or more counts support this clonotype. This CDR3 has 14 amino acids. Per germline, CDR1 MGHDK and CDR2 SYGVNS. The ends were cut back, 6 bases at V and 6 bases at J, with 14 bases in the middle. It was with a sample-barcoded 5' primer and a J-beta primer mix that a second PCR of roughly 7 to 12 cycles was run. TCRdb called the 5' RACE reads again in MiXCR, with one record for every CDR3 protein. Counted here are around 1,700,000 distinct CDR3 sequences, about 28% occurring once; the ten biggest clones make up around 7.7%. V is TRBV25-1 and J is TRBJ1-4; D call uncertain. The specimen sequenced was blood. The receptor comes from a woman aged 25 to 45 in good health. This CDR3 is CASSPRGTDEKLFF. The CDR3 coding sequence is TGTGCCAGCAGCCCCCGGGGAACAGATGAAAAACTGTTTTTT.